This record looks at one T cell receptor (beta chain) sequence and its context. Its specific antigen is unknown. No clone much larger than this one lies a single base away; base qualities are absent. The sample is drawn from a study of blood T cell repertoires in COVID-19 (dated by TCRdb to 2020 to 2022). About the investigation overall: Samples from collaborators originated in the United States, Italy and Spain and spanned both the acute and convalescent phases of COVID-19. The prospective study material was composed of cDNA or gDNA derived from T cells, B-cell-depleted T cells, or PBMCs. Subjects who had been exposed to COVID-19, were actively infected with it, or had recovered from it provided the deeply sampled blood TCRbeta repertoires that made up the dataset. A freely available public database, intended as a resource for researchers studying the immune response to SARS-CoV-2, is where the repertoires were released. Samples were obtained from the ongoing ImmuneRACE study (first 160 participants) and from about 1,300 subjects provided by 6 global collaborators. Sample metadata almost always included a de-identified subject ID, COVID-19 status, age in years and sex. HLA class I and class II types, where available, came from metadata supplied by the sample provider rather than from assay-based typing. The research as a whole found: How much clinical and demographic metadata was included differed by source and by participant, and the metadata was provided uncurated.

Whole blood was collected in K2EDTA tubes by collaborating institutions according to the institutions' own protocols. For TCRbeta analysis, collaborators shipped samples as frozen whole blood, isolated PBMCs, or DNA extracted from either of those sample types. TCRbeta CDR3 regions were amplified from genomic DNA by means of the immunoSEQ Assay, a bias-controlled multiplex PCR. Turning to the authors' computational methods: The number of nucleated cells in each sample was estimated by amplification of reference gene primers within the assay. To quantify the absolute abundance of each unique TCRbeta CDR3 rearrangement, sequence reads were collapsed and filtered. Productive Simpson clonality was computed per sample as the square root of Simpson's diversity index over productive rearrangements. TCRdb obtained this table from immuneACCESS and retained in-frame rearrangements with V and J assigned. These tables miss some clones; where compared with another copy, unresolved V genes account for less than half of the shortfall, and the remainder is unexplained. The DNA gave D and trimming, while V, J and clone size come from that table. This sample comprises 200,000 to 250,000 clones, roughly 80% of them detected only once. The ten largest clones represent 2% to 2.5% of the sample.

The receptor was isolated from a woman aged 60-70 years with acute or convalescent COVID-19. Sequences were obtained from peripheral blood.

The encoded CDR3 is CASRGDRSSGNTIYF. The DNA sequence is TGTGCCAGTAGGGGGGACAGGAGCTCTGGAAACACCATATATTTT. The V gene is TRBV19 and the J gene is TRBJ1-3; TRBD1 matches 8 bases in the middle. From its cysteine to its phenylalanine, the CDR3 spans 15 amino acids. The kept DNA is CDR3 alone, 45 bases in frame from the first base. Relative to germline, V is missing 6 bases and J is missing 0 bases, with 4 bases of the junction outside any gene match. CDR1 LNHDA and CDR2 SQIVND were looked up in the germline V gene (reference sequence).